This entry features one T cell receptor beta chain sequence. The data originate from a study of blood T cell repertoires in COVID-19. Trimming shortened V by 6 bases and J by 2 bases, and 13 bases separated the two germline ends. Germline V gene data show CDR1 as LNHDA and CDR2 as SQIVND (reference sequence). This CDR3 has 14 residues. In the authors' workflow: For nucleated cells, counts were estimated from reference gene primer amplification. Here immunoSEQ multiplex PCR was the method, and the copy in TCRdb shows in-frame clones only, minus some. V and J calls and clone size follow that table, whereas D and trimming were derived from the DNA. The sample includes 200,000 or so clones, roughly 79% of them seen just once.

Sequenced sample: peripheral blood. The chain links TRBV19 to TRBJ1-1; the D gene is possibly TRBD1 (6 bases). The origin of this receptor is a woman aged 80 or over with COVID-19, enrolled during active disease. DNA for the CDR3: TGTGCCAGTAGGCCGACAGGTTCTAACACTGAAGCTTTCTTT. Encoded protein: CASRPTGSNTEAFF.